This T cell receptor (beta chain) was sequenced in a study of T cells in Graves' hyperthyroidism and ophthalmopathy. The CDR3 runs to 13 residues. Germline loops: CDR1 DFQATT, CDR2 SNEGSKA (reference sequence). Trimming pared 1 base from V and 5 bases from J, leaving 9 bases between. There are many counts of this clonotype. Amplified TCR beta CDR3 regions derived from RNA transcripts. In the first-round RT-PCR of the TCR CDR3, the HTBI primer set was used. Each CDR3 protein is one row after TCRdb ran MiXCR on the multiplex PCR reads. The data contain around 520,000 distinct CDR3 sequences, 12% to 15% of them singletons.

The V call is TRBV20-1, the J call TRBJ2-1, with D perhaps being TRBD1 or TRBD2 (5 bases each). The receptor was isolated from a woman between 40 and 50 years old with Graves' hyperthyroidism. The sample consisted of blood. CDR3 sequence: CSARAGTHNEQFF. CDR3 DNA: TGCAGTGCTAGAGCCGGGACCCACAATGAGCAGTTCTTC.